This TCR beta chain is from a study of blood T cell repertoires in COVID-19. The overall study: Collection of acute and convalescent COVID-19 samples took place in the United States, Italy and Spain.

Per the study methods: Counts of nucleated cells, estimated from reference gene primer amplification, were obtained. Sequencing was performed with immunoSEQ multiplex PCR; in TCRdb, only in-frame clones are kept and a portion is missing. That table is the source of V, J and clone size, and D and trimming were worked out from the DNA. The data hold around 120,000 clones, with almost 70% observed a single time. The CDR3 covers 11 residues. Germline assignment: CDR1 GTSNPN and CDR2 SVGIG (reference sequence). V shed 4 bases, J shed 11 bases, and the junction held 4 bases outside the gene matches. The TCR sequence derives from a woman between 65 and 79 years old with acute or convalescent COVID-19. This sequence joins TRBV30 and TRBJ1-4; 7 bases are shared with TRBD1. Sequencing was carried out using peripheral blood. CDR3 in amino acids: CAWMDRTKLFF. Here the CDR3 DNA reads TGTGCCTGGATGGACAGGACTAAACTGTTTTTT.